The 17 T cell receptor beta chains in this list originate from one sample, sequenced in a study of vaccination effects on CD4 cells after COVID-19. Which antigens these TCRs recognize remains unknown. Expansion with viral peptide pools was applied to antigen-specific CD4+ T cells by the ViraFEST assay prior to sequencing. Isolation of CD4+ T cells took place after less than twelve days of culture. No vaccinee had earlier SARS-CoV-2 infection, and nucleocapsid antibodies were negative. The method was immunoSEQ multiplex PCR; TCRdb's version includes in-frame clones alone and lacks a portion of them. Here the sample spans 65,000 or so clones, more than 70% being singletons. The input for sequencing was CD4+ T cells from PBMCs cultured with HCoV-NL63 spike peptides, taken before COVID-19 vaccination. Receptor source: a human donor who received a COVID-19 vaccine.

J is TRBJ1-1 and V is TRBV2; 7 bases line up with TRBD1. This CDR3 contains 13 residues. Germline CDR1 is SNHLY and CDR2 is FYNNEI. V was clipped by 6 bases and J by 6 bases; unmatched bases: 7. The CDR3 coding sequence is TGTGCCAGCAGAAACAGGGGAGGATCTGAAGCTTTCTTT. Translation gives CASRNRGGSEAFF.

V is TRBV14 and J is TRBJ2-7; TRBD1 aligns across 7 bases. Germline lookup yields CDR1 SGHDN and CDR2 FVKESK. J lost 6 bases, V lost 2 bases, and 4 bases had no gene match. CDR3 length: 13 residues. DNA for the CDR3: TGTGCCAGCAGCCAAAACTCAGGGGGCGAGCAGTACGTC. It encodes CASSQNSGGEQYV.

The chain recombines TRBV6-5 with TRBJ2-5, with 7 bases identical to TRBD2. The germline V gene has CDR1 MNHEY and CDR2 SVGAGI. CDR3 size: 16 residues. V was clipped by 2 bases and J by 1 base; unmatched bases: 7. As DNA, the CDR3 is TGTGCCAGCAGTTACGGTTGGGGAGGGGCCCAAGAGACCCAGTACTTC. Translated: CASSYGWGGAQETQYF.

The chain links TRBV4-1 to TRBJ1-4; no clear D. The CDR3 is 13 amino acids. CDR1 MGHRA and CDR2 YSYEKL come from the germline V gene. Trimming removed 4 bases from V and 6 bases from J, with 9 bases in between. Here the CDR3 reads CASSLSDDEKLFF. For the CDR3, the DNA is TGCGCCAGCAGCCTTAGCGACGATGAAAAACTGTTTTTT.

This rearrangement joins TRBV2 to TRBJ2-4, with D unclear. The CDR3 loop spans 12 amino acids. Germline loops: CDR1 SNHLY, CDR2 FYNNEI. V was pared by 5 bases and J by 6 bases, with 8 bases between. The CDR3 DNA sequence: TGTGCCAGCAGTCCGGCAGCAAACATTCAGTACTTC. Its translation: CASSPAANIQYF.

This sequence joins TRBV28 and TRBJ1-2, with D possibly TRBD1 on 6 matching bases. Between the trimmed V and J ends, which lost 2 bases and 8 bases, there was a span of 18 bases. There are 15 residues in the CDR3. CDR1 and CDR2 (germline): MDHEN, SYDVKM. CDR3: CASSLIPTGADGYTF. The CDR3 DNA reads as TGTGCCAGCAGTTTAATCCCCACGGGGGCGGACGGCTACACCTTC.

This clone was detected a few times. This CDR3 is CASRTQGANSPLHF. CDR3 DNA sequence: TGTGCCAGCAGGACACAGGGGGCGAATTCACCCCTCCACTTT. The rearrangement links TRBV6-4 to TRBJ1-6; 9 bases line up with TRBD1. The trim removed 6 bases at V and 7 bases at J, leaving 4 bases unmatched. CDR1 MRHNA and CDR2 SNTAGT come from the germline V gene. There are 14 residues in the CDR3.

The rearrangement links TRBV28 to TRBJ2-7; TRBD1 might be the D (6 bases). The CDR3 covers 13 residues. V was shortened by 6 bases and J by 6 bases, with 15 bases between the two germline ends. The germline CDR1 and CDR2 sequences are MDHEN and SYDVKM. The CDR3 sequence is CASRTGTGSEQYV. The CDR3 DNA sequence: TGTGCCAGCAGGACGGGAACAGGGAGCGAGCAGTACGTC.

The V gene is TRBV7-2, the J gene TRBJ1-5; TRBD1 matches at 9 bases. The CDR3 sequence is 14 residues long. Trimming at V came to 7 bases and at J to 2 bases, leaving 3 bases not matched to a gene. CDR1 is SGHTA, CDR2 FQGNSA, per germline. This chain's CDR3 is CASTRDRGNQPQHF. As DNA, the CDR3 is TGTGCCAGCACAAGGGACAGGGGCAATCAGCCCCAGCATTTT. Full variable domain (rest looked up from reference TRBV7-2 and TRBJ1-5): GAGVSQSPSNKVTEKGKDVELRCDPISGHTALYWYRQSLGQGLEFLIYFQGNSAPDKSGLPSDRFSAERTGGSVSTLTIQRTQQEDSAVYLCASTRDRGNQPQHFGDGTRLSIL.

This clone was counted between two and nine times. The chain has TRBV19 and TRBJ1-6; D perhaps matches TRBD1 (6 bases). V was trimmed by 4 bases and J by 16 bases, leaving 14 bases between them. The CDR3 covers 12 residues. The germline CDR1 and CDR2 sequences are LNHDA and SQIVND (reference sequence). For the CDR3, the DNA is TGTGCCAGTAGTACCGGACAGCGGGGGCTCCACTTT. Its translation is CASSTGQRGLHF.

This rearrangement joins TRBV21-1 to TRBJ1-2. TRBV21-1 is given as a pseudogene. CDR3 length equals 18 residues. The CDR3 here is CASYKMLGPDLGNYGYTF. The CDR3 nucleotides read TGTGCCAGCTACAAGATGCTAGGACCGGACCTCGGTAACTATGGCTACACCTTC.

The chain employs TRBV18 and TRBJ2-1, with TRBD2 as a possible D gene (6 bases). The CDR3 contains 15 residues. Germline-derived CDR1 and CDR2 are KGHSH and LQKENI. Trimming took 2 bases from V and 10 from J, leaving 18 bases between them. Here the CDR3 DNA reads TGTGCCAGCTCACCAGCTATAGCGGTCTCGGAGGAGCAGTTCTTC. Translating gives CASSPAIAVSEEQFF.

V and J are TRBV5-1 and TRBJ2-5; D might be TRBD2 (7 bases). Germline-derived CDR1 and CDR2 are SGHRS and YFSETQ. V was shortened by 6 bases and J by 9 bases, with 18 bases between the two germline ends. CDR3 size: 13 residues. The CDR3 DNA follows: TGCGCCAGCACATCGAAGGGGGGGGGCGCCCAGTACTTC. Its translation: CASTSKGGGAQYF.

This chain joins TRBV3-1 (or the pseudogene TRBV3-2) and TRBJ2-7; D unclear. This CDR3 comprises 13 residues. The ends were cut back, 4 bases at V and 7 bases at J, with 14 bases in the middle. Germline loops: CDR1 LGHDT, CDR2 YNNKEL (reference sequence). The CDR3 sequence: CASSPSGLGEQYV. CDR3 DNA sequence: TGTGCCAGCAGCCCCTCTGGGCTGGGGGAGCAGTACGTC.

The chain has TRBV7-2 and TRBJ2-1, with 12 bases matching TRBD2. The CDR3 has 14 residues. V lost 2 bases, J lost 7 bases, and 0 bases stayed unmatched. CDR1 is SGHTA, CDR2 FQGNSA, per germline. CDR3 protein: CASSLTSGGNEQFF. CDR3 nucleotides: TGTGCCAGCAGCTTAACTAGCGGGGGGAATGAGCAGTTCTTC.

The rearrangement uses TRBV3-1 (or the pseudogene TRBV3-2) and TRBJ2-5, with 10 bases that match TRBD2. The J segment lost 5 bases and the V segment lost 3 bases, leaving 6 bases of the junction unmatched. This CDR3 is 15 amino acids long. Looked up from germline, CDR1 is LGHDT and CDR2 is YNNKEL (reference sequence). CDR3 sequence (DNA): TGTGCCAGCAGCCAGAAGCGGGGGGGCCGGGAGACCCAGTACTTC. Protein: CASSQKRGGRETQYF.

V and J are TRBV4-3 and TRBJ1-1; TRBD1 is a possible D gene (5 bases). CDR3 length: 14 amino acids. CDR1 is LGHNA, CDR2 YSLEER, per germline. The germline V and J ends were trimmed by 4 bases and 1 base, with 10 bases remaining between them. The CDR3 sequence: CASSLRGGNTEAFF. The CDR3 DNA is TGCGCCAGCAGCCTACGGGGGGGGAACACTGAAGCTTTCTTT.